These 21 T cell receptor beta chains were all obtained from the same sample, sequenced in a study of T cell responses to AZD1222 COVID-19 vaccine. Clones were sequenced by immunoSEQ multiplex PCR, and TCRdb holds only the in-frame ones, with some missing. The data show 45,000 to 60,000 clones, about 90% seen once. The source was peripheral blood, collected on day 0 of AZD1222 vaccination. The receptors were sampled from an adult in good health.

The CDR3 reads CASSLSGTTYEQYF. The CDR3, as DNA: TGTGCCAGCAGCCTTAGCGGCACAACCTACGAGCAGTACTTC. This chain joins TRBV5-4 and TRBJ2-7, with a weak D call TRBD2 (6 bases). V shed 4 bases and J shed 2 bases, with 13 bases lying between them. In germline, CDR1 is SGHNT, CDR2 YYREEE (reference sequence). The CDR3 runs 14 residues.

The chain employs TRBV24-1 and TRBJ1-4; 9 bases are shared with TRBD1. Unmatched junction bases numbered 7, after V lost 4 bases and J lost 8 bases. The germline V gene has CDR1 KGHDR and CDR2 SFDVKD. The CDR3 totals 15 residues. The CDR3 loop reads CATSDPGQGNEKLFF. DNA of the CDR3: TGTGCCACCAGTGACCCGGGACAGGGAAACGAAAAACTGTTTTTT.

The CDR3: CASMLTTGSYNEQFF. CDR3 in DNA: TGCGCCAGCATGCTAACGACAGGCTCCTACAATGAGCAGTTCTTC. The chain uses TRBV5-1 and TRBJ2-1, with D maybe TRBD1 (6 bases). This CDR3 contains 15 residues. The V gene's germline CDR1 is SGHRS and CDR2 YFSETQ. Trimming pared 6 bases from V and 0 bases from J, leaving 13 bases between.

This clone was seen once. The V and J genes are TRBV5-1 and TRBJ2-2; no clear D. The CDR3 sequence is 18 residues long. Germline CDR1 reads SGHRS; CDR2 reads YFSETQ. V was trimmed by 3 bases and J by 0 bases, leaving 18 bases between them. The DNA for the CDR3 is TGCGCCAGCAGCTCCCCCACCTCTGGCAGATCGAACACCGGGGAGCTGTTTTTT. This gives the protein CASSSPTSGRSNTGELFF.

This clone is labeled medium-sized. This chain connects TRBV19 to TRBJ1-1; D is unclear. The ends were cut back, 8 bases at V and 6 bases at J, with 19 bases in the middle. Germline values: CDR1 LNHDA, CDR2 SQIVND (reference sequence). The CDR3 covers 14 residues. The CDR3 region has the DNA TGTGCCAGTGCCCGGTTGGGCGGGAGGGCTGAAGCTTTCTTT. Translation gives CASARLGGRAEAFF.

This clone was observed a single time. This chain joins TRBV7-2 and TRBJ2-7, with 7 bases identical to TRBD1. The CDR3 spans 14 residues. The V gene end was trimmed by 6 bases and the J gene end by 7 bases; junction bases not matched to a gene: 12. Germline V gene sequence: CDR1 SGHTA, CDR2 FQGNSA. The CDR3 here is CASSKGQAPREQYF. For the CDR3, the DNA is TGTGCCAGCAGTAAAGGACAGGCCCCTCGGGAGCAGTACTTC.

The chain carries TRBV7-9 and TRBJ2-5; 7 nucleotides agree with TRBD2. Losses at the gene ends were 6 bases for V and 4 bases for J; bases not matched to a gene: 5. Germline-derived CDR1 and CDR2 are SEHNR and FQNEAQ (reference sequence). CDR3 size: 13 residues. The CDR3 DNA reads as TGTGCCAGCAGACCTAGCGGAACAGAGACCCAGTACTTC. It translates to CASRPSGTETQYF.

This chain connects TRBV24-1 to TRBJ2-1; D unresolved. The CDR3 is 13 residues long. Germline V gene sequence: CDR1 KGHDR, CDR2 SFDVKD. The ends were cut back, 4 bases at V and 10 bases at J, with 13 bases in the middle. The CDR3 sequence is CATSDPSKPEQFF. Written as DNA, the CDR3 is TGTGCCACCAGTGACCCTTCTAAGCCGGAGCAGTTCTTC.

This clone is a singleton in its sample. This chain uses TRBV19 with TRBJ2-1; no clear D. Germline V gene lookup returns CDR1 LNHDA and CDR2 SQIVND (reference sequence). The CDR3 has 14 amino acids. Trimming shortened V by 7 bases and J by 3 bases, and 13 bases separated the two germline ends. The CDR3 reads CASTGQANYNEQFF. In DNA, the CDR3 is TGTGCCAGTACGGGCCAGGCCAACTACAATGAGCAGTTCTTC. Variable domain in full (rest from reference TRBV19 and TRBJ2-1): DGGITQSPKYLFRKEGQNVTLSCEQNLNHDAMYWYRQDPGQGLRLIYYSQIVNDFQKGDIAEGYSVSREKKESFPLTVTSAQKNPTAFYLCASTGQANYNEQFFGPGTRLTVL.

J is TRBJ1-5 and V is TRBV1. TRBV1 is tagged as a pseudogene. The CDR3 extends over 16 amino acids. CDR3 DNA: TGCACCAGCAGCCAAGATAGGCCTGGGGGCAATCAGCCCCAGCATTTT. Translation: CTSSQDRPGGNQPQHF.

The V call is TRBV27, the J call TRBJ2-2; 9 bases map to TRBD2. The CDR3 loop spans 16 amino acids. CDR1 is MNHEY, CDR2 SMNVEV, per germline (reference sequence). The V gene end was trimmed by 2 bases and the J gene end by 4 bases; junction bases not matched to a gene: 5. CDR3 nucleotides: TGTGCCAGCAGTTTAAGGGGCGGGAGGGCCACCGGGGAGCTGTTTTTT. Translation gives CASSLRGGRATGELFF.

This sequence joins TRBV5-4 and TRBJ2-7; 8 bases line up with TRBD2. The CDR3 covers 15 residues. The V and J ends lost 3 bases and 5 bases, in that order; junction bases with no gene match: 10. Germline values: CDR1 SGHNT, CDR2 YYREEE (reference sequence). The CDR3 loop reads CASSSSGTRNDEQYF. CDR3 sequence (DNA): TGTGCCAGCAGCTCATCCGGGACTAGGAACGACGAGCAGTACTTC.

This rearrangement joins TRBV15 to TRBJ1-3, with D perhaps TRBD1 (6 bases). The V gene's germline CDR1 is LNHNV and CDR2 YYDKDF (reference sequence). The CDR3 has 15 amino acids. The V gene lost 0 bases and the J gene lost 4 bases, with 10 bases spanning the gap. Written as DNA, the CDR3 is TGTGCCACCAGCAGAGATGGGGGCGGAGGAAACACCATATATTTT. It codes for CATSRDGGGGNTIYF. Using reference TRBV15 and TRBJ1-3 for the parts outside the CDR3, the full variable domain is DAMVIQNPRYQVTQFGKPVTLSCSQTLNHNVMYWYQQKSSQAPKLLFHYYDKDFNNEADTPDNFQSRRPNTSFCFLDIRSPGLGDTAMYLCATSRDGGGGNTIYFGEGSWLTVV.

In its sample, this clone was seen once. The chain's CDR3 is CSASGRTAGETQYF. CDR3 in DNA: TGCAGTGCTAGTGGTCGGACGGCGGGCGAGACCCAGTACTTC. J is TRBJ2-5 and V is TRBV20-1, with D tentatively TRBD2 (5 bases). V was trimmed by 3 bases and J by 5 bases, leaving 16 bases between them. This CDR3 contains 14 residues. CDR1 is DFQATT, CDR2 SNEGSKA, per germline (reference sequence).

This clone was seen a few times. The CDR3 loop reads CASSPGTGGEQYF. CDR3 DNA sequence: TGTGCCAGCAGCCCCGGGACAGGGGGAGAGCAGTACTTC. The chain carries TRBV5-4 and TRBJ2-7; TRBD1 matches at 11 bases. The J segment lost 7 bases and the V segment lost 4 bases, leaving 4 bases of the junction unmatched. Germline loops: CDR1 SGHNT, CDR2 YYREEE (reference sequence). The CDR3 is 13 amino acids.

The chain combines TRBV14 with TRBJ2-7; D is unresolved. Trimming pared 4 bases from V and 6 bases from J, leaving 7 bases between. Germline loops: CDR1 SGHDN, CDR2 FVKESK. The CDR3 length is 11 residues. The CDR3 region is CASSRRSEQYF. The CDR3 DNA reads TGTGCCAGCAGCCGTCGGAGCGAGCAGTACTTC.

The CDR3 coding sequence is TGTGCCAGCAGCGTAGCAGCTGACGGGGCCAACGTCCTGACTTTC. This gives the protein CASSVAADGANVLTF. V gene TRBV9 combines with J gene TRBJ2-6; D uncertain. Deletions cut 0 bases from V and 4 bases from J, with 8 bases between. CDR1 and CDR2 (germline): SGDLS, YYNGEE. The CDR3 runs 15 residues.

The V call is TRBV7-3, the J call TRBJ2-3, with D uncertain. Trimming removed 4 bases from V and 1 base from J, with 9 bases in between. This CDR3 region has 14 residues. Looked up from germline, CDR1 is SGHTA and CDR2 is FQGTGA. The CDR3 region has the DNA TGTGCCAGCAGCTACATGAAGGGCACAGATACGCAGTATTTT. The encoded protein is CASSYMKGTDTQYF.

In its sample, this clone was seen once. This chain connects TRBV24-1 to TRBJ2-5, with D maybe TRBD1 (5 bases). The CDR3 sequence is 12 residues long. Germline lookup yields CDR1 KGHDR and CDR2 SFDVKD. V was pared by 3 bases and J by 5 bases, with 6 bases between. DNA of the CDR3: TGTGCCACCAGTGATCCAGGGGAGACCCAGTACTTC. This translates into CATSDPGETQYF.

The chain's CDR3 is CASIPRGGAQHF. The CDR3, as DNA: TGTGCCAGTATCCCCCGGGGGGGCGCCCAGCATTTT. V usage is TRBV19 and J usage is TRBJ1-5; a weak D match, TRBD1 (6 bases). This CDR3 region has 12 residues. V lost 7 bases, J lost 11 bases, and 15 bases lay in between. Germline V lookup: CDR1 LNHDA, CDR2 SQIVND (reference sequence).

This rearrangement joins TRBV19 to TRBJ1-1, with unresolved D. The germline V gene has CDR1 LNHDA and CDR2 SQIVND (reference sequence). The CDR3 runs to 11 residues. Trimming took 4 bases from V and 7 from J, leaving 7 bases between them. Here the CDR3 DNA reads TGTGCCAGTAGTAGGGCTGTTGAAGCTTTCTTT. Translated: CASSRAVEAFF.